Shown below are 16 T cell receptor beta chains from a single sample sequenced in a study of shared clonotypes between healthy human individuals (dated by TCRdb to the early 2020s). The library was produced with the immunoSEQ multiplex PCR assay. TCRdb re-hosts the immuneACCESS table, in-frame sequences only. Its copies lack some clones; in the studies checked, an unresolved V gene accounts for under half of them, and the cause for the rest is not known. A total of roughly 1.4 million clones appear in this sample, roughly 98.5% of them only once. The ten top clones hold under 0.45% of the sample. The specimen was naive CD4+ T cells sorted from blood. In light of the paper, this sample's cell subset or site label describes: CD45RA+ positively selected. These receptor sequences come from a young man in good health.

The gene calls are TRBV5-1 and TRBJ2-1; 11 nucleotides match TRBD2. CDR1 and CDR2 from the germline V gene are SGHRS and YFSETQ. CDR3 length: 19 amino acids. After removal of 0 bases from V and 9 bases from J, the junction contained 17 bases not matched to a gene. The CDR3 DNA reads as TGCGCCAGCAGCTTGGGGCCCGAAAGACTAGCGGGAAAAGAGGTTGAGCAGTTCTTC. It is translated as CASSLGPERLAGKEVEQFF. Filled out from reference TRBV5-1 and TRBJ2-1, the complete variable domain reads KAGVTQTPRYLIKTRGQQVTLSCSPISGHRSVSWYQQTPGQGLQFLFEYFSETQRNKGNFPGRFSGRQFSNSRSEMNVSTLELGDSALYLCASSLGPERLAGKEVEQFFGPGTRLTVL.

V is TRBV2 and J is TRBJ2-3; no clear D. The CDR3 is 15 residues long. V dropped 4 bases and J dropped 4 bases, with 15 bases sitting between them. Germline V gene data show CDR1 as SNHLY and CDR2 as FYNNEI. The CDR3 sequence is CASSVSPGVADTQYF. The CDR3 bases are TGTGCCAGCAGTGTGTCCCCGGGTGTGGCAGATACGCAGTATTTT.

The V and J genes are TRBV28 and TRBJ1-2; the D gene is possibly TRBD1 (5 bases). The ends were cut back, 4 bases at V and 7 bases at J, with 10 bases in the middle. Germline assignment: CDR1 MDHEN and CDR2 SYDVKM. This CDR3 contains 12 residues. CDR3 DNA sequence: TGTGCCAGCAGTTCAGGGAGGCCTGGCTACACCTTC. Amino acids: CASSSGRPGYTF.

This chain uses TRBV5-5 with TRBJ2-7; 7 bases map to TRBD1. The CDR3 runs 15 residues. Germline V lookup: CDR1 SGHKS, CDR2 YYEKEE (reference sequence). With 4 bases clipped from V and 0 bases from J, the junction kept 7 bases outside the gene matches. Here the CDR3 DNA reads TGTGCCAGCAGCCACCGACAGGGATTCTCCTACGAGCAGTACTTC. It specifies CASSHRQGFSYEQYF.

The chain joins TRBV18 to TRBJ2-7, with D tentatively TRBD2 (6 bases). The CDR3 is made up of 15 amino acids. The germline V and J ends were trimmed by 6 bases and 3 bases, with 18 bases remaining between them. Germline V gives CDR1 KGHSH, CDR2 LQKENI. CDR3 in amino acids: CASSREAAKSYEQYF. CDR3 sequence (DNA): TGTGCCAGCTCTAGGGAGGCAGCTAAGAGCTACGAGCAGTACTTC.

Comments on this clone: The junction and the germline gene differ at one end; a read error may be behind it. V usage is TRBV9 and J usage is TRBJ1-1; tentatively, D is TRBD1 (5 bases). Germline V lookup: CDR1 SGDLS, CDR2 YYNGEE. CDR3 length: 16 residues. CDR3 sequence reads: CASTVLRDGIHTEAFF. DNA of the CDR3: TGTGCCAGCACCGTATTAAGGGACGGTATACACACTGAAGCTTTCTTT.

The chain uses TRBV28 and TRBJ1-5; D possibly corresponds to TRBD1 (5 bases). CDR3 size: 16 residues. The germline V and J ends were trimmed by 6 bases and 5 bases, with 20 bases remaining between them. In germline, CDR1 is MDHEN, CDR2 SYDVKM. CDR3 in DNA: TGTGCCAGCAGCGCTATAGACAGAAGGAGAGATCAGCCCCAGCATTTT. Its protein product is CASSAIDRRRDQPQHF. The full variable domain, with the rest looked up from reference TRBV28 and TRBJ1-5, is DVKVTQSSRYLVKRTGEKVFLECVQDMDHENMFWYRQDPGLGLRLIYFSYDVKMKEKGDIPEGYSVSREKKERFSLILESASTNQTSMYLCASSAIDRRRDQPQHFGDGTRLSIL.

Worth noting for this clone: Within the sample, other DNA sequences also encode this same CDR3. The genes are TRBV20-1 and TRBJ1-5; D uncertain. Germline V gene sequence: CDR1 DFQATT, CDR2 SNEGSKA (reference sequence). With 6 bases removed from V and 4 bases from J, the gap between germline ends came to 7 bases. This CDR3 contains 11 residues. The CDR3 spells CSARGNQPQHF. DNA of the CDR3: TGCAGTGCCCGAGGAAATCAGCCCCAGCATTTT.

This chain connects TRBV5-6 to TRBJ2-5; D unclear. Germline V gene lookup returns CDR1 SGHDT and CDR2 YYEEEE. Trimming took 0 bases from V and 0 from J, leaving 6 bases between them. CDR3 length: 14 amino acids. The CDR3 spells CASSLEVYQETQYF. CDR3 in DNA: TGTGCCAGCAGCTTGGAGGTGTACCAAGAGACCCAGTACTTC.

This clone was seen only once. The rearrangement links TRBV5-1 to TRBJ2-2; D is possibly TRBD2 (6 bases). The ends were cut back, 1 base at V and 5 bases at J, with 12 bases in the middle. CDR1 and CDR2 (germline): SGHRS, YFSETQ. This CDR3 region has 15 residues. DNA for the CDR3: TGCGCCAGCAGCTTGATAGCGGCTTTGACCGGGGAGCTGTTTTTT. Translated: CASSLIAALTGELFF.

The chain couples TRBV7-2 to TRBJ2-7; 10 bases are a match to TRBD2. CDR1 is SGHTA, CDR2 FQGNSA, per germline. The CDR3 runs to 15 residues. V gave up 6 bases and J gave up 5 bases; unmatched junction bases: 10. The CDR3 loop reads CASRASGSSPHEQYF. CDR3 DNA sequence: TGTGCCAGCAGGGCTAGCGGGAGCTCCCCCCACGAGCAGTACTTC. Based on the CDR3 plus reference TRBV7-2 and TRBJ2-7, the full variable domain is GAGVSQSPSNKVTEKGKDVELRCDPISGHTALYWYRQSLGQGLEFLIYFQGNSAPDKSGLPSDRFSAERTGGSVSTLTIQRTQQEDSAVYLCASRASGSSPHEQYFGPGTRLTVT.

The chain has TRBV18 and TRBJ1-1; D remains ambiguous. The ends were cut back, 0 bases at V and 0 bases at J, with 5 bases in the middle. Germline values: CDR1 KGHSH, CDR2 LQKENI. The CDR3 runs 14 residues. The CDR3 reads CASSPPSMNTEAFF. In DNA form, the CDR3 reads TGTGCCAGCTCACCACCGAGTATGAACACTGAAGCTTTCTTT.

The genes are TRBV5-4 and TRBJ1-5, with 7 bases fitting TRBD1. The CDR3 covers 15 residues. In germline, CDR1 is SGHNT, CDR2 YYREEE (reference sequence). V trimming: 3 bases; J trimming: 3 bases; junction bases outside the gene matches: 6. CDR3 amino acids: CASSWGRGANQPQHF. CDR3 sequence (DNA): TGTGCCAGCAGCTGGGGCAGGGGGGCCAATCAGCCCCAGCATTTT.

The V gene is TRBV25-1, the J gene TRBJ1-1; D gene uncertain. The CDR3 runs to 16 residues. Trimming left V 0 bases short and J 3 bases short, with 14 bases between. CDR1 and CDR2 from the germline V gene are MGHDK and SYGVNS. CDR3 sequence reads: CASSEYKIGLHTEAFF. CDR3 sequence (DNA): TGTGCCAGCAGTGAATATAAGATTGGGTTACACACTGAAGCTTTCTTT.

The V and J genes are TRBV5-1 and TRBJ1-2; D ambiguous. The V end was cut by 0 bases, the J end by 4 bases, with 13 bases between. This CDR3 comprises 15 residues. The germline V gene has CDR1 SGHRS and CDR2 YFSETQ. The CDR3 loop is CASSLASGFPYGYTF. The CDR3 nucleotides are TGCGCCAGCAGCTTGGCGTCGGGTTTTCCCTATGGCTACACCTTC.

The chain has TRBV7-9 and TRBJ2-1; no clear D gene. Germline CDR1 is SEHNR and CDR2 is FQNEAQ (reference sequence). The CDR3 loop spans 12 amino acids. The germline V and J ends were trimmed by 6 bases and 5 bases, with 8 bases remaining between them. The CDR3 spells CASRRKDNEQFF. In DNA form, the CDR3 reads TGTGCCAGCAGGCGAAAGGACAATGAGCAGTTCTTC.